This TCR beta chain came from a study of T-cell memory formation after mild COVID-19. Overall study: The study found TCR clusters largely donor specific.

Germline V CDR1 and CDR2: MGHRA, YSYEKL. CDR3 length: 15 residues. V was clipped by 0 bases and J by 6 bases, with 11 bases between them. TCRdb re-called the 5' RACE reads through MiXCR, storing one row per CDR3 protein. Of about 250,000 distinct CDR3 sequences listed, roughly 15% were seen once; the top ten hold 2.1%. Study-wide points: The study found contracting CD4+ clones mainly in CM and EM and contracting CD8+ clones in EMRA. Within pre-infection memory, some responding clones were found, suggesting cross-reactive memory joined. A balance of CD4 and CD8 characterized clones contracting day 15 to 85, whereas later expanders leaned CD4+.

A remark on this clonotype: What it binds is unknown.

V is TRBV4-1 and J is TRBJ2-2; D gene ambiguous. This clonotype originated in an adult woman who had mild COVID-19 (a few samples of this study predate the infection). Cell type and time point are not known. The sample consisted of PBMCs or a T cell subset sorted from them (not recorded which). CDR3 DNA: TGCGCCAGCAGCCAAGACAGTGGTGGGGCCGGGGAGCTGTTTTTT. Its protein is CASSQDSGGAGELFF.